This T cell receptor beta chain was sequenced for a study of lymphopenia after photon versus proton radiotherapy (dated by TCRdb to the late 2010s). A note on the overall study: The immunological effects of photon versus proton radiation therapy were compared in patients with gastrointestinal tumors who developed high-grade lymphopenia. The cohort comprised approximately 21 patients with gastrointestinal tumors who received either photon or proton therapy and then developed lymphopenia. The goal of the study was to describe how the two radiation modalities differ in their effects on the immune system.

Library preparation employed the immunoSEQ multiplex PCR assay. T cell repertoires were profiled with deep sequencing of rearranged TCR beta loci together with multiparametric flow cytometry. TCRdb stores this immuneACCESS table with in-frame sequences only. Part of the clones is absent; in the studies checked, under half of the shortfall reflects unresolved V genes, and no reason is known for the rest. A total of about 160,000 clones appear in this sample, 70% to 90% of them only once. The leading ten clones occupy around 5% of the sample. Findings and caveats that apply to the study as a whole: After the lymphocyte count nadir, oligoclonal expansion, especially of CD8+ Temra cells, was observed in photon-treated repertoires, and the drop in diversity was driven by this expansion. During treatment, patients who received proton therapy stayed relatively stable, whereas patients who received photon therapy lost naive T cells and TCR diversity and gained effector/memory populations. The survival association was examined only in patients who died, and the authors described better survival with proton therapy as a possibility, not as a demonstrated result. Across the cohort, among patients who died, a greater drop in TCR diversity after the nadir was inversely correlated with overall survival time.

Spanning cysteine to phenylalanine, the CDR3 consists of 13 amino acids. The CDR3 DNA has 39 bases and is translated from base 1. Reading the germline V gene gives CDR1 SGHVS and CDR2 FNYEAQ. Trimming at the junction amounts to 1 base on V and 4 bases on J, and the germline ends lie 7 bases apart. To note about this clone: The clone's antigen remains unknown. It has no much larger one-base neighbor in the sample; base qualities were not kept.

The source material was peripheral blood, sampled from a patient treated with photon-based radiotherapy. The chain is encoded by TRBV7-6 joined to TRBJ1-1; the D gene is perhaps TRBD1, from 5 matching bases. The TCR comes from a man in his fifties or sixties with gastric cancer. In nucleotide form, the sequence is TGTGCCAGCAGCTTAGGGGGGATCACTGAAGCTTTCTTT. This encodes CASSLGGITEAFF.